Listed below are T cell receptor beta chains from one sample, sequenced in a study of neoadjuvant anti-PD-1 for oral cavity cancer. Produced via immunoSEQ multiplex PCR; TCRdb's table is partial and in-frame only. This table has about 15,000 clones, around 64% appearing once. Here the sequenced sample was PBMCs, taken before nivolumab (anti-PD-1) treatment. Receptors originate from a person between 40 and 79 years old with oral cavity squamous cell carcinoma. Each CDR3 is given with its conserved first and last residue. The order of the fields is V gene, CDR3 protein.

v_gene: TRBV2; CDR3aa: CASSRDRDQPQHF
v_gene: TRBV19; CDR3aa: CATGSGQPLPQHF
v_gene: TRBV6-1; CDR3aa: CASSEEAAGMGYTF
v_gene: TRBV7-8; CDR3aa: CASSLGTGSHGYTF
v_gene: TRBV19; CDR3aa: CASSSSGGTAFF
v_gene: TRBV1; CDR3aa: CTSSQGSLQYF
v_gene: TRBV29-1; CDR3aa: CSVYGIAGANVLTF
v_gene: TRBV9; CDR3aa: CASSTGTANNEKLFF
v_gene: TRBV5-1; CDR3aa: CASSLASVAGGSNEQFF
v_gene: TRBV2; CDR3aa: CASTGTSGTDTQYF
v_gene: TRBV5-4; CDR3aa: CASSLKGNQETQYF
v_gene: TRBV6-6; CDR3aa: CASTSGVTEAFF
v_gene: TRBV27; CDR3aa: CASSFFLTSGNTDTQYF
v_gene: TRBV6-1; CDR3aa: CASRAGFSNQPQHF
v_gene: TRBV4-1; CDR3aa: CASSQEGAESPYEQYF
v_gene: TRBV19; CDR3aa: CASSRAGGYEQYF